This is a list of T cell receptor beta chains from one sample in a study of cytomegalovirus exposure and HLA in healthy donors. Data came from immunoSEQ multiplex PCR; TCRdb stores just in-frame clones and leaves some out. Altogether 130,000 to 150,000 clones are present, around 76% being singletons, with the ten largest covering around 3.6%. Sequencing used PBMCs. Receptors originate from a man aged 18 to 29 in good health and CMV-seronegative. The CDR3 runs from the conserved cysteine through the conserved F or W. The D gene is left open where the match is weak. Where a row states a size, it is once, few, many or the class of an expanded clone; other rows omit it.

>TRBJ2-5|-|TRBV6-5|TRBD1
TGTGCCAGCAGTTCGACAGGGCAGGGCGAGACCCAGTACTTC
CASSSTGQGETQYF
>TRBJ1-2|-|TRBV7-6|-
TGTGCCAGCAGCCTTCGCCCAACAGGGAATGGCTACACCTTC
CASSLRPTGNGYTF
>TRBJ2-3|-|TRBV4-1|TRBD2
TGCGCCAGCAGCACCCTAGCGGGGAGCACAGATACGCAGTATTTT
CASSTLAGSTDTQYF
>TRBJ2-7|-|TRBV7-6|-
TGTGCCAGCAGTCTCGGACTGGGTAATAGCGAGCAGTACTTC
CASSLGLGNSEQYF
>TRBJ2-7|-|TRBV6-1|TRBD1
TGTGCCAGCAGAATTGCAGGGGGCCCCTACGAGCAGTACTTC
CASRIAGGPYEQYF
>TRBJ2-7|-|TRBV9|-
TGTGCCAGCAGCGTAGGCCCACGAACAGGGATGCGCACCGAGCAGTACTTC
CASSVGPRTGMRTEQYF
>TRBJ1-5|-|TRBV28|TRBD1
TGTGCCAGCAGTTTAATCGTTGGACAGGGATATCAGCCCCAGCATTTT
CASSLIVGQGYQPQHF
>TRBJ2-3|-|TRBV10-1|TRBD2
TGCGCCAGCAGCTCGAACGGACTAGCGGCTAGCACAGATACGCAGTATTTT
CASSSNGLAASTDTQYF
>TRBJ1-2|-|TRBV18|-
TGTGCCAGCTCACCAGAGGGGACTTATGGCTACACCTTC
CASSPEGTYGYTF
>TRBJ2-1|-|TRBV6-4|TRBD2
TGTGCCAGCAGTGAGCCGGGAGGTCACAATGAGCAGTTCTTC
CASSEPGGHNEQFF
>TRBJ1-5|-|TRBV15|-
TGTGCCACCAGCAGAGATCTCTCCGGCAGCGAACCCCAGCATTTT
CATSRDLSGSEPQHF
>TRBJ2-7|-|TRBV4-2|-
TGTGCCAGCAGTAGTCAACCAGGGACCTACGAGCAGTACTTC
CASSSQPGTYEQYF
>TRBJ1-2|-|TRBV9|-
TGTGCCAGCAGCGTATTCGGGCGGGGGACGGGGCAGGGCTATGGCTACACCTTC
CASSVFGRGTGQGYGYTF
>TRBJ1-4|few|TRBV2|TRBD1
TGTGCCACACGGACAGGGGACAATGAAAAACTGTTTTTT
CATRTGDNEKLFF
>TRBJ2-1|once|TRBV30|TRBD1
TGTGCCTGGTGCCCCGGGGACAGGGCCGGATCGAAGGGTGAGCAGTTCTTC
CAWCPGDRAGSKGEQFF
>TRBJ2-5|-|TRBV29-1|-
TGCAGCGCTCAATACCACAGGGTGTCCCAAGAGACCCAGTACTTC
CSAQYHRVSQETQYF
>TRBJ2-7|-|TRBV5-3|-
TGTGCCAGAAGCTTGGACAGCTCCTACGAGCAGTACTTC
CARSLDSSYEQYF
>TRBJ2-1|-|TRBV13|TRBD1
TGTGCCAGCAGCCCCAACAGGGGGCGGTACAATGAGCAGTTCTTC
CASSPNRGRYNEQFF
>TRBJ2-1|-|TRBV4-2|-
TGTGCCAGCAGCCCCGCTGGCAGCGCCCTTTACAATGAGCAGTTCTTC
CASSPAGSALYNEQFF
>TRBJ1-2|-|TRBV29-1|TRBD1
TGCAGCGTTGGGACAGGGGGTTCTTATGGCTACACCTTC
CSVGTGGSYGYTF
>TRBJ1-2|-|TRBV4-1|-
TGCGCCAGCAGCCAACAAACCCACAGGGACGGCTACACCTTC
CASSQQTHRDGYTF
>TRBJ2-2|once|TRBV7-7|-
TGTGCCAGCAGCGAAAGGGGGGGCTCTTGGACCGGGGAGCTGTTTTTT
CASSERGGSWTGELFF
>TRBJ1-5|few|TRBV27|-
TGTGCCAGCATGTTAGGGGGTTACGATCAGCCCCAGCATTTT
CASMLGGYDQPQHF
>TRBJ2-3|few|TRBV10-1|-
TGCGCCAGCAGCAACGAGCCTACAGATACGCAGTATTTT
CASSNEPTDTQYF
>TRBJ2-1|-|TRBV19|TRBD2
TGTGCCAGTAGTACCTCTAGCGGGGGGCCCTACAATGAGCAGTTCTTC
CASSTSSGGPYNEQFF
>TRBJ2-7|-|TRBV30|-
TGTGCCTGGAGTACGGGGAGCTCCTACGAGCAGTACTTC
CAWSTGSSYEQYF
>TRBJ2-1|-|TRBV5-6|TRBD2
TGTGCCAGCAGCTTACTAGCGGAAACTTACAATGAGCAGTTCTTC
CASSLLAETYNEQFF
>TRBJ1-1|-|TRBV10-1|-
TGCGCCAGCAGTGAAATCAGGAACACTGAAGCTTTCTTT
CASSEIRNTEAFF
>TRBJ1-6|-|TRBV11-3|-
TGTGCCAGCAGCTTAGATTCCCGGTTGGTCTCACCCCTCCACTTT
CASSLDSRLVSPLHF
>TRBJ1-2|-|TRBV29-1|-
TGCAGCGTTGAAGATTCCCCCGGCAGGGCGGGAGGCTACACCTTC
CSVEDSPGRAGGYTF
>TRBJ2-5|-|TRBV27|TRBD2
TGTGCCAGCAGTTTAATGGGAGCGGGGGAGACCCAGTACTTC
CASSLMGAGETQYF
>TRBJ1-2|-|TRBV9|TRBD1
TGTGCCAGCAGCCCCGGGACAGGGTATGGCTACACCTTC
CASSPGTGYGYTF
>TRBJ1-5|-|TRBV5-1|TRBD1
TGCGCCAGCAGCTTGTCAGGGGGCCTCTGGCAGCCCCAGCATTTT
CASSLSGGLWQPQHF
>TRBJ2-3|-|TRBV5-1|TRBD2
TGCGCCAGCAGCTGGGACGGGGGGGGCGGGGTCCCACCGCAGTATTTT
CASSWDGGGGVPPQYF
>TRBJ2-7|-|TRBV5-4|TRBD1
TGTGCCAGCAGCTTCCCGACAGGGGAAAACTACGAGCAGTACTTC
CASSFPTGENYEQYF
>TRBJ2-7|-|TRBV30|TRBD2
TGTGCCTGGAGTCGAGTAGCGGGACGATCCTACGAGCAGTACTTC
CAWSRVAGRSYEQYF
>TRBJ2-3|few|TRBV7-3|-
TGTGCCAGCAGCGTCGACAGGACAGATACGCAGTATTTT
CASSVDRTDTQYF
>TRBJ1-5|few|TRBV19|TRBD1
TGTGCCAGTACCACCGGGACAGGGGAAAATCAGCCCCAGCATTTT
CASTTGTGENQPQHF
>TRBJ2-3|-|TRBV7-2|-
TGTGCCAGCAGCTTAGCCAGGCCAGATACGCAGTATTTT
CASSLARPDTQYF
>TRBJ2-3|-|TRBV5-1|-
TGCGCCAGCAGCTTACTAGCCTCAGATACGCAGTATTTT
CASSLLASDTQYF
>TRBJ2-3|-|TRBV18|TRBD1
TGTGCCAGCTCACCCGGACAGGGATCAGATACGCAGTATTTT
CASSPGQGSDTQYF
>TRBJ1-1|-|TRBV6-1|-
TGTGCCAGCAGTGCTGACAGAAACACTGAAGCTTTCTTT
CASSADRNTEAFF
>TRBJ1-5|few|TRBV7-2|-
TGTGCCAGCACGGGGGAACCTAATCAGCCCCAGCATTTT
CASTGEPNQPQHF
>TRBJ2-2|-|TRBV6-4|TRBD2
TGTGCCAGCAGTGAGTCCCGACTAGCGGGAGGGCCCAACACCGGGGAGCTGTTTTTT
CASSESRLAGGPNTGELFF
>TRBJ2-2|-|TRBV5-1|TRBD1
TGCGCCAGCAGCTCAGGGGACAGGGAGGACACCGGGGAGCTGTTTTTT
CASSSGDREDTGELFF
>TRBJ1-4|once|TRBV28|-
TGTGCCAGCAGTTTTAACAGTATTAATGAAAAACTGTTTTTT
CASSFNSINEKLFF
>TRBJ2-6|-|TRBV19|TRBD1
TGTGCCAGTAGTCCACAGGGGCCTGGGGCCAACGTCCTGACTTTC
CASSPQGPGANVLTF
>TRBJ2-7|-|TRBV2|TRBD1
TGTGCCAGCAGTGCAGGGGGACACCGCTCGGGAGAGCAGTACTTC
CASSAGGHRSGEQYF
>TRBJ1-1|few|TRBV6-5|-
TGTGCCAGCAGTTACTCTTCCACGGGGAACACTGAAGCTTTCTTT
CASSYSSTGNTEAFF
>TRBJ1-4|-|TRBV20-1|-
TGCAGTGCCCCCCTAGATGAAAAACTGTTTTTT
CSAPLDEKLFF
>TRBJ2-5|-|TRBV7-6|TRBD2
TGTGCCAGCAGCTCCGGGACTAGCGGAGAAGAGACCCAGTACTTC
CASSSGTSGEETQYF